This T cell receptor (beta chain) was obtained from a study of human T cells and chemical hapten exposure. Turning to the study itself: TCR yields per sample varied, mainly owing to small pooled library volume differences.

TCRdb fed the RACE reads into MiXCR, producing one record per CDR3 protein. In the table there are tens of thousands of distinct CDR3 sequences, approximately 12% of which are singletons. Study-level points and caveats: Healthy individuals' immune responses may differ from those of donors, who had alopecia. Controls had significantly fewer large CDR3 similarity clusters than were formed by expanded TCRs.

Time point described: patch test 1, 2 weeks after DPC sensitization. As to treatment: therapeutic diphenylcyclopropenone sensitization with weekly scalp DPC. Ahead of applying each patch test, blood was sampled. The table lists this clonotype with a few counts. Its antigen is unknown. Germline CDR1 is SEHNR and CDR2 is FQNEAQ (reference sequence). Unmatched junction bases numbered 7, after V lost 6 bases and J lost 0 bases. This CDR3 is built from 16 residues. This sequence joins TRBV7-9 and TRBJ1-3, with 8 bases matching TRBD1. The sequence was collected from a woman aged 55-70 years with alopecia areata. Some clones in this sample may be carry-over from other donors' samples. The input for sequencing was whole blood, taken in connection with sensitization to the hapten diphenylcyclopropenone (DPC). CDR3: CASRRDDRGSGNTIYF. The CDR3 nucleotides are TGTGCCAGCAGACGAGACGACAGGGGCTCTGGAAACACCATATATTTT.